This passage covers 23 T cell receptor beta chains from one sample sequenced in a study of Ad26.COV2.S vaccination and SARS-CoV-2 variants. As to treatment: about 20 received Ad26.COV2.S at low or high dose, single or two shots; several received placebo; per-sample allocation not given. Sample collection was performed on day 63 after the first vaccine or placebo injection. Sequenced by immunoSEQ multiplex PCR; TCRdb stores in-frame clones only, minus some. Seen here are approximately 400,000 clones, approximately 83% observed once, and the top ten hold around 7.3%. The source material was peripheral blood, sampled in a trial of Ad26.COV2.S vaccine versus placebo. These receptors were collected from a person aged 18 to 65 who received the Ad26.COV2.S COVID-19 vaccine or a placebo.

This chain links TRBV27 with TRBJ2-7; 8 bases align to TRBD2. Trimming cost V 4 bases and J 4 bases; bases outside gene matches: 9. CDR1 and CDR2 (germline): MNHEY, SMNVEV (reference sequence). CDR3 size: 15 residues. DNA of the CDR3: TGTGCCAGCAGTTCCCCCCGGGAGGGCCGGTACGAGCAGTACTTC. Its protein product is CASSSPREGRYEQYF.

The CDR3 sequence: CASSFERESYEQYF. CDR3 coding DNA: TGTGCCAGCAGCTTCGAAAGGGAGTCCTACGAGCAGTACTTC. This rearrangement joins TRBV11-2 to TRBJ2-7; a possible D gene is TRBD2 (5 bases). This CDR3 contains 14 residues. V lost 3 bases and J 1 base, leaving 10 bases between the germline ends. Germline V gives CDR1 SGHAT, CDR2 FQNNGV.

The chain uses TRBV4-2 and TRBJ2-5; perhaps TRBD1 as D (6 bases). Germline lookup yields CDR1 LGHNA and CDR2 YNFKEQ. V lost 7 bases, J lost 0 bases, and 12 bases lay in between. CDR3 length: 14 amino acids. CDR3 region: CASKQGDHQETQYF. CDR3 bases: TGTGCCAGCAAACAGGGAGATCACCAAGAGACCCAGTACTTC.

This CDR3 is CASSVVGLAGGTPGQFF. The CDR3, as DNA: TGTGCCAGCAGCGTAGTTGGCCTAGCGGGAGGCACCCCCGGGCAGTTCTTC. This chain connects TRBV9 to TRBJ2-1; 11 nucleotides align to TRBD2. The germline CDR1 and CDR2 sequences are SGDLS and YYNGEE. Unmatched junction bases numbered 14, after V lost 0 bases and J lost 12 bases. The CDR3 sequence is 17 residues long.

The V call is TRBV25-1, the J call TRBJ2-2; tentatively, D is TRBD1 (6 bases). Germline CDR1 is MGHDK and CDR2 is SYGVNS. V was trimmed by 5 bases and J by 1 base, leaving 11 bases between them. This CDR3 region has 15 residues. The CDR3 bases are TGTGCCAGCAGTACCGAACAGGGGAACACCGGGGAGCTGTTTTTT. Translated: CASSTEQGNTGELFF.

This chain joins TRBV5-5 and TRBJ1-2; TRBD1 agrees at 7 bases. The CDR3 sequence is 16 residues long. Germline values: CDR1 SGHKS, CDR2 YYEKEE (reference sequence). V lost 4 bases and J lost 8; bases outside the gene matches: 17. CDR3 sequence: CASSSLSRQGEGGYTF. In nucleotides, the CDR3 is TGTGCCAGCAGCAGTCTCTCACGGCAGGGGGAGGGAGGCTACACCTTC.

This clone has just one count. This chain joins TRBV13 and TRBJ1-5; D call uncertain. The CDR3 totals 12 residues. V was clipped by 5 bases and J by 4 bases, with 6 bases between them. CDR1 is PRHDT, CDR2 FYEKMQ, per germline (reference sequence). The CDR3 DNA is TGTGCCAGCAGCACCGAAAATCAGCCCCAGCATTTT. Encoded protein: CASSTENQPQHF.

The chain has TRBV6-5 and TRBJ2-2; unclear D gene. CDR1 and CDR2 (germline): MNHEY, SVGAGI. CDR3 length: 15 residues. V dropped 5 bases and J dropped 7 bases, with 17 bases sitting between them. CDR3 sequence reads: CASSTTNSPLGELFF. The CDR3 DNA reads TGTGCCAGCAGTACGACAAATTCCCCCCTCGGGGAGCTGTTTTTT.

This chain connects TRBV5-1 to TRBJ1-2; D not certain. V lost 5 bases and J lost 6, with 8 bases in between. The CDR3 has 11 residues. Germline loops: CDR1 SGHRS, CDR2 YFSETQ. The CDR3 loop reads CASREFDGYTF. The CDR3 bases are TGCGCCAGCAGGGAATTTGATGGCTACACCTTC.

The rearrangement links TRBV5-1 to TRBJ2-1; 7 bases fit TRBD2. There are 15 residues in the CDR3. Germline CDR1 SGHRS, CDR2 YFSETQ. J lost 0 bases, V lost 3 bases, and 3 bases had no gene match. The CDR3: CASSSKRGSYNEQFF. As DNA, the CDR3 is TGCGCCAGCAGCTCCAAGCGGGGCTCCTACAATGAGCAGTTCTTC.

The chain couples TRBV2 to TRBJ1-4; no clear D. Deletions cut 4 bases from V and 8 bases from J, with 8 bases between. The CDR3 is 12 residues long. Germline values: CDR1 SNHLY, CDR2 FYNNEI. CDR3: CASSGSGEKLFF. DNA for the CDR3: TGTGCCAGCAGTGGTTCGGGGGAAAAACTGTTTTTT.

This clone was seen a handful of times. The J gene is TRBJ1-2, the V gene TRBV2; 8 bases line up with TRBD1. Germline lookup yields CDR1 SNHLY and CDR2 FYNNEI. The CDR3 is 15 amino acids. V trimming: 7 bases; J trimming: 2 bases; junction bases outside the gene matches: 9. CDR3 bases: TGTGCCAGCACCACACCCGGACAGGGAAACTATGGCTACACCTTC. This codes for CASTTPGQGNYGYTF. Drawing the rest from reference TRBV2 and TRBJ1-2, the complete variable domain is EPEVTQTPSHQVTQMGQEVILRCVPISNHLYFYWYRQILGQKVEFLVSFYNNEISEKSEIFDDQFSVERPDGSNFTLKIRSTKLEDSAMYFCASTTPGQGNYGYTFGSGTRLTVV.

For this clone: Different DNA sequences within this sample yield the same CDR3. V gene TRBV7-9 combines with J gene TRBJ1-6; D ambiguous. CDR1 and CDR2 from the germline V gene are SEHNR and FQNEAQ (reference sequence). The V gene lost 1 base and the J gene lost 10 bases, with 5 bases spanning the gap. CDR3 length equals 12 residues. This CDR3 is CASSLVGSPLHF. The CDR3 DNA is TGTGCCAGCAGCTTAGTAGGCTCACCCCTCCACTTT.

This chain connects TRBV11-3 to TRBJ1-2; D unresolved. The CDR3 extends over 14 amino acids. Trimming pared 5 bases from V and 4 bases from J, leaving 14 bases between. Germline V lookup: CDR1 SGHNT, CDR2 YENEEA. This CDR3 is CASSPGSSFYGYTF. In nucleotides, the CDR3 is TGTGCCAGCAGCCCTGGCTCCTCCTTCTATGGCTACACCTTC.

The J gene is TRBJ1-2, the V gene TRBV7-9; no clear D. Trimming stripped 5 bases from V and 4 bases from J, with 5 bases between. The CDR3 loop spans 11 amino acids. CDR1 SEHNR and CDR2 FQNEAQ come from the germline V gene (reference sequence). The CDR3 protein is CASSTIYGYTF. The DNA for the CDR3 is TGTGCCAGCAGCACCATCTATGGCTACACCTTC.

DNA for the CDR3: TGTGCCAGCAGCTCAGACGGCAGGTTAGCCAAAAACATTCAGTACTTC. Translated, it gives CASSSDGRLAKNIQYF. The chain couples TRBV7-2 to TRBJ2-4; D remains ambiguous. CDR1 is SGHTA and CDR2 is FQGNSA in the germline V gene. This CDR3 is built from 16 residues. V was shortened by 4 bases and J by 0 bases, with 13 bases between the two germline ends.

The chain uses TRBV12-3 or TRBV12-4 and TRBJ1-6; D remains ambiguous. Trimming shortened V by 3 bases and J by 8 bases, and 8 bases separated the two germline ends. The CDR3 is 13 residues long. The DNA of the CDR3 is TGTGCCAGCAGTTTGCGTGAGGATTCACCCCTCCACTTT. Its protein product is CASSLREDSPLHF.

The chain carries TRBV5-4 and TRBJ1-2; D is undetermined. Germline assignment: CDR1 SGHNT and CDR2 YYREEE (reference sequence). This CDR3 comprises 15 residues. V was clipped by 3 bases and J by 5 bases, with 17 bases between them. CDR3 sequence (DNA): TGTGCCAGCAGCTGGGCACTCGGCCGAAATTATGGCTACACCTTC. Translation: CASSWALGRNYGYTF. Together with reference TRBV5-4 and TRBJ1-2, the CDR3 gives the full variable domain: ETGVTQSPTHLIKTRGQQVTLRCSSQSGHNTVSWYQQALGQGPQFIFQYYREEENGRGNFPPRFSGLQFPNYSSELNVNALELDDSALYLCASSWALGRNYGYTFGSGTRLTVV.

The chain couples TRBV3-1 (or the pseudogene TRBV3-2) to TRBJ2-5, with 10 positions matching TRBD2. With 1 base clipped from V and 3 bases from J, the junction kept 5 bases outside the gene matches. Germline V gene lookup returns CDR1 LGHDT and CDR2 YNNKEL (reference sequence). The CDR3 is 16 residues long. For the CDR3, the DNA is TGTGCCAGCAGCCAAGGGATTCTAGCGGGGGAAGAGACCCAGTACTTC. Protein: CASSQGILAGEETQYF.

CDR3 sequence: CASSPTGGLGETQYF. CDR3 nucleotide sequence: TGTGCCAGCAGCCCAACAGGGGGGCTGGGAGAGACCCAGTACTTC. The rearrangement joins TRBV5-4 to TRBJ2-5; TRBD1 aligns across 8 bases. The CDR3 contains 15 residues. Trimming cost V 4 bases and J 4 bases; bases outside gene matches: 9. The germline V gene has CDR1 SGHNT and CDR2 YYREEE (reference sequence).

The genes are TRBV11-2 and TRBJ1-1, with 8 bases lining up with TRBD1. Germline V gene lookup returns CDR1 SGHAT and CDR2 FQNNGV. V dropped 5 bases and J dropped 1; count of bases not matched to a gene: 6. The CDR3 extends over 15 amino acids. Here the CDR3 reads CASSRMGQANTEAFF. As DNA, the CDR3 is TGTGCCAGCAGCCGCATGGGACAGGCGAACACTGAAGCTTTCTTT.

The rearrangement joins TRBV6-5 to TRBJ1-2; D is possibly TRBD1 (6 bases). The CDR3 has 15 residues. Germline values: CDR1 MNHEY, CDR2 SVGAGI. Trimming cost V 0 bases and J 4 bases, with 12 bases left between them. CDR3 nucleotides: TGTGCCAGCAGTTACTCCCAAGGGGGGGCCTATGGCTACACCTTC. As protein: CASSYSQGGAYGYTF.

The rearrangement uses TRBV5-4 and TRBJ2-7; possibly TRBD1 or TRBD2 for D (5 bases each). CDR3 length: 13 amino acids. CDR1 SGHNT and CDR2 YYREEE come from the germline V gene (reference sequence). V was trimmed by 0 bases and J by 5 bases, leaving 9 bases between them. The CDR3 DNA reads TGTGCCAGCAGCTTGGGGGACGGCCACGAGCAGTACTTC. Protein: CASSLGDGHEQYF.